These 25 T cell receptor beta chains share one sample of origin, sequenced in a study of T-cell memory formation after mild COVID-19. TCRdb analysed the 5' RACE reads with MiXCR anew, one entry per CDR3 protein. In the table there are over 450,000 distinct CDR3 sequences, around 20% of which are singletons. The specimen sequenced was PBMCs or a T cell subset sorted from them (not recorded which). These receptors all stem from an adult woman who had mild COVID-19 (a few samples of this study predate the infection). Cell type and time point are not known.

The chain recombines TRBV9 with TRBJ1-2; 7 positions match TRBD1. The CDR3 runs to 15 residues. The ends lost 3 bases at V and 3 bases at J; junction bases unmatched: 8. Germline V gives CDR1 SGDLS, CDR2 YYNGEE. CDR3 sequence (DNA): TGTGCCAGCAGCGAAGCGGACAGGCCTTACTATGGCTACACCTTC. Protein sequence: CASSEADRPYYGYTF.

This clonotype has only a few counts. The chain carries TRBV12-3 or TRBV12-4 and TRBJ2-5, with D hard to call. The V gene lost 2 bases and the J gene lost 5 bases, with 12 bases spanning the gap. The CDR3 runs 14 residues. The CDR3 region has the DNA TGTGCCAGCAGTTTATCCCCAGTGGAGGAGACCCAGTACTTC. Its translation: CASSLSPVEETQYF.

V usage is TRBV7-2 and J usage is TRBJ2-1; TRBD1 or TRBD2 may be the D gene (5 bases each). The CDR3 is made up of 13 amino acids. Trimming stripped 5 bases from V and 7 bases from J, with 12 bases between. The germline V gene encodes CDR1 SGHTA and CDR2 FQGNSA. CDR3 in amino acids: CASSPRWGNEQFF. The CDR3 DNA reads as TGTGCCAGCAGCCCCCGGTGGGGGAATGAGCAGTTCTTC.

J is TRBJ2-7 and V is TRBV4-2; 8 bases align to TRBD2. Germline V lookup: CDR1 LGHNA, CDR2 YNFKEQ. The CDR3 consists of 18 residues. The V segment lost 0 bases and the J segment 7 bases; nucleotides outside the gene matches: 17. In DNA form, the CDR3 reads TGTGCCAGCAGCCAAGATTCAAGCGGGAGTTTCCTCATGATGGAGCAGTACTTC. Its protein product is CASSQDSSGSFLMMEQYF.

This clonotype was observed a handful of times. V gene TRBV7-9 combines with J gene TRBJ1-1; tentative D call: TRBD1 (6 bases). Germline V lookup: CDR1 SEHNR, CDR2 FQNEAQ (reference sequence). The ends were cut back, 2 bases at V and 0 bases at J, with 13 bases in the middle. The CDR3 is 16 residues long. CDR3: CASSLTGSRMNTEAFF. DNA of the CDR3: TGTGCCAGCAGCTTAACAGGGTCCCGGATGAACACTGAAGCTTTCTTT.

The table lists this clonotype with many counts. The gene calls are TRBV7-6 and TRBJ2-7, with 10 nucleotides matching TRBD2. In germline, CDR1 is SGHVS, CDR2 FNYEAQ. The CDR3 consists of 16 residues. The trim removed 6 bases at V and 0 bases at J, leaving 8 bases unmatched. The CDR3 spells CASSSTSGFNSYEQYF. For the CDR3, the DNA is TGTGCCAGCAGTTCGACTAGCGGGTTTAACTCCTACGAGCAGTACTTC.

This clonotype was detected only a few times. The chain carries TRBV7-9 and TRBJ2-5; D call uncertain. V lost 3 bases and J lost 4, with 18 bases in between. Germline V CDR1 and CDR2: SEHNR, FQNEAQ (reference sequence). The CDR3 covers 16 residues. The CDR3 nucleotides read TGTGCCAGCAGCTTTCAGGACCCCCGGCCTGTAGAGACCCAGTACTTC. It specifies CASSFQDPRPVETQYF.

This rearrangement joins TRBV30 to TRBJ2-7; no firm D call. The V end was cut by 3 bases, the J end by 3 bases, with 15 bases between. CDR3 size: 14 residues. Germline loops: CDR1 GTSNPN, CDR2 SVGIG (reference sequence). Here the CDR3 reads CAWSPPGRIYEQYF. In nucleotides, the CDR3 is TGTGCCTGGAGCCCGCCAGGCCGTATCTACGAGCAGTACTTC.

CDR3: CSAKVSPKAEAFF. CDR3 DNA sequence: TGCAGTGCTAAGGTATCGCCGAAGGCGGAAGCTTTCTTT. The rearrangement links TRBV20-1 to TRBJ1-1, with D uncertain. V gave up 4 bases and J gave up 8 bases, with 17 bases separating them. Germline V gene data show CDR1 as DFQATT and CDR2 as SNEGSKA (reference sequence). This CDR3 spans 13 amino acids.

This clonotype has a count of ten or more. The rearrangement joins TRBV14 to TRBJ2-1; 7 nucleotides line up with TRBD1. This CDR3 is built from 15 residues. Germline lookup yields CDR1 SGHDN and CDR2 FVKESK. The ends lost 6 bases at V and 8 bases at J; junction bases unmatched: 13. This CDR3 reads CASRSSTGYGDEQFF. The CDR3 DNA reads as TGTGCCAGCAGGTCCTCGACAGGGTATGGGGATGAGCAGTTCTTC.

This clonotype was counted a few times. This rearrangement joins TRBV6-6 to TRBJ2-2, with D perhaps matching TRBD1 (6 bases). This CDR3 spans 15 amino acids. The germline gives CDR1 MNHNY, CDR2 SVGAGI (reference sequence). Trimming removed 6 bases from V and 0 bases from J, with 11 bases in between. DNA for the CDR3: TGTGCCAGCAGCATGGACAGCGCGAACACCGGGGAGCTGTTTTTT. This sequence encodes CASSMDSANTGELFF.

The genes are TRBV4-2 and TRBJ2-7; D remains ambiguous. V was pared by 3 bases and J by 7 bases, with 7 bases between. CDR3 length equals 11 residues. Per germline, CDR1 LGHNA and CDR2 YNFKEQ. CDR3 coding DNA: TGTGCCAGCAGCCAGGGCTGGGAGCAGTACTTC. It codes for CASSQGWEQYF.

The V and J genes are TRBV7-3 and TRBJ2-1; D gene ambiguous. The V end lost 5 bases, the J end lost 0 bases, and 14 bases lay between the germline ends. Germline V gene sequence: CDR1 SGHTA, CDR2 FQGTGA. The CDR3 loop spans 16 amino acids. The CDR3 DNA sequence: TGTGCCAGCAGCCCGATCCTACAAACCTCCTACAATGAGCAGTTCTTC. This codes for CASSPILQTSYNEQFF.

This clonotype was seen only a few times. The chain combines TRBV20-1 with TRBJ2-7; D gene uncertain. The germline V gene has CDR1 DFQATT and CDR2 SNEGSKA (reference sequence). Between the trimmed V and J ends, which lost 6 bases and 2 bases, there was a span of 11 bases. CDR3 length: 12 amino acids. The CDR3 sequence: CSAPVGTYEQYF. The DNA of the CDR3 is TGCAGTGCCCCGGTGGGGACCTACGAGCAGTACTTC.

The table lists this clonotype with many counts. The genes are TRBV3-1 and TRBJ2-5; a possible D gene is TRBD2 (6 bases). CDR3 size: 17 residues. Germline CDR1 and CDR2: LGHDT and YNNKEL (reference sequence). With 4 bases removed from V and 5 bases from J, the gap between germline ends came to 23 bases. The CDR3 loop is CASSPSGSLTRVETQYF. The CDR3 nucleotides read TGTGCCAGCAGCCCCTCCGGGAGCCTGACCCGGGTGGAGACCCAGTACTTC.

There are many counts of this clonotype. This chain uses TRBV5-4 with TRBJ1-1, with TRBD1 identical over 8 bases. CDR3 length: 15 amino acids. The V and J ends lost 0 bases and 0 bases, in that order; junction bases with no gene match: 1. CDR1 is SGHNT, CDR2 YYREEE, per germline (reference sequence). DNA of the CDR3: TGTGCCAGCAGCTTGGGACAGGGGTTGAACACTGAAGCTTTCTTT. Its translation is CASSLGQGLNTEAFF. The full variable domain, in which reference TRBV5-4 and TRBJ1-1 provide the parts outside the CDR3, is ETGVTQSPTHLIKTRGQQVTLRCSSQSGHNTVSWYQQALGQGPQFIFQYYREEENGRGNFPPRFSGLQFPNYSSELNVNALELDDSALYLCASSLGQGLNTEAFFGQGTRLTVV.

This clonotype was seen a few times. The rearrangement uses TRBV5-1 and TRBJ2-7; 11 bases agree with TRBD2. Germline CDR1 reads SGHRS; CDR2 reads YFSETQ. The CDR3 is 14 amino acids. Trimming took 7 bases from V and 2 from J; bases not matched to a gene: 5. CDR3 sequence (DNA): TGCGCCAGCGGCCTTAGCGGGAGGGCCTACGAGCAGTACTTC. This gives the protein CASGLSGRAYEQYF.

This clonotype has more than one count but fewer than ten. The CDR3 DNA sequence: TGTGCCAGCAGTCGAACTAGCGGGAGAAACAATGAGCAGTTCTTC. It translates to CASSRTSGRNNEQFF. This rearrangement joins TRBV6-5 to TRBJ2-1; 11 nucleotides agree with TRBD2. The germline gives CDR1 MNHEY, CDR2 SVGAGI. CDR3 length: 15 residues. The junction had 5 bases not matched to a gene; V was cut back by 5 bases and J by 5 bases.

The table lists this clonotype with a few counts. The chain couples TRBV11-2 to TRBJ2-3; D perhaps matches TRBD1 (6 bases). The CDR3 is made up of 16 amino acids. Per germline, CDR1 SGHAT and CDR2 FQNNGV. Trimming pared 5 bases from V and 2 bases from J, leaving 17 bases between. The DNA of the CDR3 is TGTGCCAGCAGCCCCCCCAGGGGATACTACACAGATACGCAGTATTTT. This gives the protein CASSPPRGYYTDTQYF.

The table lists this clonotype with a few counts. The chain carries TRBV6-5 and TRBJ2-1, with a possible D match to TRBD2 (5 bases). The CDR3 consists of 13 residues. Germline V lookup: CDR1 MNHEY, CDR2 SVGAGI. Deletions cut 2 bases from V and 13 bases from J, with 15 bases between. The CDR3 DNA follows: TGTGCCAGCAGTTACGATCCGGGGAAGGTCCAGTTCTTC. Amino acid sequence: CASSYDPGKVQFF.

The chain carries TRBV5-8 and TRBJ2-7; D unresolved. With 8 bases removed from V and 2 bases from J, the gap between germline ends came to 17 bases. The CDR3 loop spans 14 amino acids. Germline CDR1 SGHTS, CDR2 YDEGEE. CDR3 in DNA: TGTGCCAGAAACCATCCCGAAAAGCCCTACGAGCAGTACTTC. Translation: CARNHPEKPYEQYF.

This sequence joins TRBV2 and TRBJ2-5; 8 bases line up with TRBD2. The CDR3 has 16 amino acids. The J segment lost 4 bases and the V segment lost 4 bases, leaving 11 bases of the junction unmatched. Germline CDR1 reads SNHLY; CDR2 reads FYNNEI. This chain's CDR3 is CASSASTGGALETQYF. The CDR3 coding sequence is TGTGCCAGCAGTGCCTCTACGGGGGGGGCCTTAGAGACCCAGTACTTC.

The V and J genes are TRBV4-2 and TRBJ2-7; the match to TRBD1 covers 9 bases. Trimming took 1 base from V and 7 from J; bases not matched to a gene: 5. Per the germline V gene, CDR1 is LGHNA and CDR2 is YNFKEQ. The CDR3 spans 14 residues. The CDR3, as DNA: TGTGCCAGCAGCCAAGCACAGGGGGCGCATGAGCAGTACTTC. This translates into CASSQAQGAHEQYF.

This chain uses TRBV20-1 with TRBJ2-7; 10 nucleotides match TRBD1. With V trimmed by 3 bases and J by 4 bases, 6 bases remained unmatched. Germline V CDR1 and CDR2: DFQATT, SNEGSKA (reference sequence). CDR3 length equals 14 residues. CDR3 nucleotide sequence: TGCAGTGCTAGCCCCGGGACAGGGGATTACGAGCAGTACTTC. Its translation is CSASPGTGDYEQYF.

The V and J genes are TRBV7-6 and TRBJ2-7; TRBD2 agrees at 8 bases. The CDR3 length is 19 residues. CDR1 SGHVS and CDR2 FNYEAQ come from the germline V gene. Trimming removed 3 bases from V and 0 bases from J; junction bases left unmatched: 16. This CDR3 is CASSLGRGAGGALSYEQYF. In DNA form, the CDR3 reads TGTGCCAGCAGCTTGGGGCGAGGGGCGGGAGGCGCCCTCTCCTACGAGCAGTACTTC.